Included here is one T cell receptor (beta chain) sequence, with context. Its antigen is as yet unknown. This record belongs to a study of T cell responses to AZD1222 COVID-19 vaccine. General study results and limits: At baseline, seropositivity was found in only six or seven AZD1222 recipients. Repertoires were obtained solely post-peak T cell response.

The data were produced by immunoSEQ multiplex PCR, yet TCRdb's version contains in-frame clones alone and is incomplete. The sample lists some 180,000 clones; just over 90% were seen once. Germline lookup yields CDR1 SEHNR and CDR2 FQNEAQ (reference sequence). The CDR3 loop spans 15 amino acids. V lost 6 bases to trimming and J lost 9 bases; unmatched junction nucleotides: 10. Here the sequenced sample was peripheral blood, taken 28 days after the second AZD1222 dose. V and J are TRBV7-9 and TRBJ2-1; 11 bases fit TRBD2. This TCR came from an adult who received the AZD1222 COVID-19 vaccine. DNA of the CDR3: TGTGCCAGCAGTCCAACTAGCGGGGGTTTAGGTGAGCAGTTCTTC. It codes for CASSPTSGGLGEQFF.